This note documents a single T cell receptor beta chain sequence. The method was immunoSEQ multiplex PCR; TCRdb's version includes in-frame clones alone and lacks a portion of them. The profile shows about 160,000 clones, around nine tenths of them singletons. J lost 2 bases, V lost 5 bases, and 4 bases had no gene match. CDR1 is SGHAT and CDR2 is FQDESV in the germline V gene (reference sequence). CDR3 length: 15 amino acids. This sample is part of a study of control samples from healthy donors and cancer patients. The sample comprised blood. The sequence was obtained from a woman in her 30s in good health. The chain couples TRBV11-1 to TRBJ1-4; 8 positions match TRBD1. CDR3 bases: TGTGCCAGCAGCCACAGGGGGGAGACTAATGAAAAACTGTTTTTT. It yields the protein CASSHRGETNEKLFF.